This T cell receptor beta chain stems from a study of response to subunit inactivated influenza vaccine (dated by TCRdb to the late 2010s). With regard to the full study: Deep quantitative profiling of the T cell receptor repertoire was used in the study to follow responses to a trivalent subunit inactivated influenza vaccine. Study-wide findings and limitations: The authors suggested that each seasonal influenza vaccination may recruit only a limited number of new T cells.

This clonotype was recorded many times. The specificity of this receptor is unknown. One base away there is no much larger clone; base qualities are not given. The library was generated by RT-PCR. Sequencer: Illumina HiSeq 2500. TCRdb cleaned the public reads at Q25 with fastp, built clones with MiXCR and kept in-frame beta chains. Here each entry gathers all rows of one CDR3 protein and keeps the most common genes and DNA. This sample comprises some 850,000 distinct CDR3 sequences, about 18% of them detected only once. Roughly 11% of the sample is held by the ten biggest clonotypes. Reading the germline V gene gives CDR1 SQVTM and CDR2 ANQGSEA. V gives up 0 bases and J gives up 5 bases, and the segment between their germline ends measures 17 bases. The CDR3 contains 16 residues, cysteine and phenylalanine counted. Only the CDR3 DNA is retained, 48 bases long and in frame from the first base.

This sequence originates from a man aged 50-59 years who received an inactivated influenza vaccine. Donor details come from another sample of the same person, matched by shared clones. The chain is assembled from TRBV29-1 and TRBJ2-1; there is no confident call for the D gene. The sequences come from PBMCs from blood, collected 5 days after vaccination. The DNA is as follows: TGCAGCGTTGAAGATCGGGTAAGGAGCCCCAACAATGAGCAGTTCTTC. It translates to CSVEDRVRSPNNEQFF.